The clone carrying this T cell receptor (beta chain) was observed once. The data derive from a study of pediatric ulcerative colitis. One to two pinch biopsies were taken from the rectum during colonoscopy. With 7 bases removed from V and 4 bases from J, the gap between germline ends came to 10 bases. The CDR3 is 12 amino acids. Germline assignment: CDR1 MNHNS and CDR2 SASEGT. Clones were sequenced by immunoSEQ multiplex PCR, and TCRdb holds only the in-frame ones, with some missing. The sample has tens of thousands of clones, less than 80% seen once. The chain employs TRBV6-1 and TRBJ1-1; D possibly corresponds to TRBD1 (5 bases). This sequence originates from a boy between 5 and 17 years old with moderate ulcerative colitis. The specimen was gut tissue. CDR3 amino acids: CASTDRFTEAFF. CDR3 DNA: TGTGCCAGCACCGACAGATTCACTGAAGCTTTCTTT.